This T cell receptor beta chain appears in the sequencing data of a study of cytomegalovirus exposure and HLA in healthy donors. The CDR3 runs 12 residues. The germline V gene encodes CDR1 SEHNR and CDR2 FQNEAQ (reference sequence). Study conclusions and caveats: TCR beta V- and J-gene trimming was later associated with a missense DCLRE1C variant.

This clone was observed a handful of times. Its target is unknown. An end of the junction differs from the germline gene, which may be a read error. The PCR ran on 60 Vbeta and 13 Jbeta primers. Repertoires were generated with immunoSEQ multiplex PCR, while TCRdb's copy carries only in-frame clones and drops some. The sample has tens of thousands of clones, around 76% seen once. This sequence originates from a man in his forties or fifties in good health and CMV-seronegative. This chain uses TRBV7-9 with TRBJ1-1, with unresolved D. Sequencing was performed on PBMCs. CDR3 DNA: TGTGCCAGCAGCTTAGGAGCGCCTGAGGCTTTCTTT. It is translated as CASSLGAPEAFF.